The present T cell receptor (beta chain) was sequenced within a study of technical replicates of blood from several donors. The CDR3 is made up of 17 amino acids. Sequenced by immunoSEQ multiplex PCR; TCRdb stores in-frame clones only, minus some. This table has tens of thousands of clones, around 96% appearing once. This sequence originates from a human donor in good health. The chain carries TRBV21-1 and TRBJ2-7; TRBD1, the table's D call, lacks a check against the DNA. TRBV21-1 is deemed a pseudogene. Material for sequencing was T cells isolated from PBMCs. The CDR3 loop is CASSKVRGPKSSYEQYF. DNA for the CDR3: TGTGCCAGCAGCAAAGTTAGGGGGCCGAAGAGCTCCTACGAGCAGTACTTC.